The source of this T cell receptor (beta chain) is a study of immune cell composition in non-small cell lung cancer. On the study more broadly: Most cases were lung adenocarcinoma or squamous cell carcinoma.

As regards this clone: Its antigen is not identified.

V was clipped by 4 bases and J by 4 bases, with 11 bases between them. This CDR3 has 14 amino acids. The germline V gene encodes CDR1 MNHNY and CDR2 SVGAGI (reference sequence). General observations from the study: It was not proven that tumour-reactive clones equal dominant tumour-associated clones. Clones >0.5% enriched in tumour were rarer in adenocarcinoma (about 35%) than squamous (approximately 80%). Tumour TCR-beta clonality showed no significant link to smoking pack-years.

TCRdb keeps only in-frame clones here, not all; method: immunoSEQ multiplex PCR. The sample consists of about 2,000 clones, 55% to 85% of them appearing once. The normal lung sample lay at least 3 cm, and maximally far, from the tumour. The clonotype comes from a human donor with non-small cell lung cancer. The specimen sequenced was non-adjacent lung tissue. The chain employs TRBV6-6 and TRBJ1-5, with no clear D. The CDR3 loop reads CASSSHPINQPQHF. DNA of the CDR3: TGTGCCAGCAGTTCCCACCCTATTAATCAGCCCCAGCATTTT.